The 7 T cell receptor beta chains reported below all come from one sample, sequenced in a study of cytomegalovirus exposure and HLA in healthy donors. Primers included in the PCR were 60 Vbeta and 13 Jbeta primers. The assay was immunoSEQ multiplex PCR, and TCRdb's table has in-frame clones only and misses some. This sample has over 150,000 clones, with roughly four fifths found just once. Sequenced material: PBMCs. Source of these receptors: a woman between 50 and 59 years old in good health and CMV-seronegative.

This clone was seen a handful of times. This rearrangement joins TRBV5-1 to TRBJ2-5; weak D call: TRBD2 (5 bases). CDR1 SGHRS and CDR2 YFSETQ come from the germline V gene. Trimming removed 4 bases at V and 5 bases at J, with 18 bases between. The CDR3 is made up of 15 amino acids. CDR3 bases: TGCGCCAGCAGCACCTCGGACTCTTTCGGGGAGACCCAGTACTTC. The encoded protein is CASSTSDSFGETQYF.

The chain joins TRBV5-4 to TRBJ2-1, with 10 positions matching TRBD2. The germline gives CDR1 SGHNT, CDR2 YYREEE (reference sequence). V dropped 4 bases and J dropped 6; count of bases not matched to a gene: 10. CDR3 length equals 16 residues. The CDR3, as DNA: TGTGCCAGCAGCCCAGGGGTAGCGGGGGGCCCCAATGAGCAGTTCTTC. Residues: CASSPGVAGGPNEQFF.

DNA of the CDR3: TGTGCCAGCAGCTTTCAGGGGGCTAGCACAGATACGCAGTATTTT. It is translated as CASSFQGASTDTQYF. The chain is built from TRBV7-8 and TRBJ2-3; TRBD1 matches at 8 bases. The CDR3 is 15 residues long. The germline V gene has CDR1 SGHVS and CDR2 FQNEAQ. V shed 3 bases and J 0 bases; nucleotides not matched to a gene: 2.

This clone was detected once. The gene calls are TRBV6-6 and TRBJ2-7; no definite D call. With 4 bases removed from V and 3 bases from J, the gap between germline ends came to 13 bases. The CDR3 contains 14 residues. Germline loops: CDR1 MNHNY, CDR2 SVGAGI (reference sequence). The DNA for the CDR3 is TGTGCCAGCAGTTCACCGTCTCTTAGCTACGAGCAGTACTTC. Translation: CASSSPSLSYEQYF.

The J gene is TRBJ1-1, the V gene TRBV18; D may be TRBD1 (5 bases). Germline V gene sequence: CDR1 KGHSH, CDR2 LQKENI. The CDR3 contains 13 residues. Trimming shortened V by 6 bases and J by 1 base, and 9 bases separated the two germline ends. The CDR3 DNA follows: TGTGCCAGCTCCAGAGGACAGAACACTGAAGCTTTCTTT. It codes for CASSRGQNTEAFF.

For this clone: This specimen includes other DNA sequences encoding the same CDR3. The V call is TRBV7-8, the J call TRBJ2-7; D perhaps matches TRBD2 (5 bases). Germline V gene sequence: CDR1 SGHVS, CDR2 FQNEAQ. The CDR3 consists of 15 residues. Trimming pared 5 bases from V and 0 bases from J, leaving 14 bases between. The CDR3 DNA sequence: TGTGCCAGCAGCCGCGAGGCGGGCTCCTCCTACGAGCAGTACTTC. Translating gives CASSREAGSSYEQYF. Filled out from reference TRBV7-8 and TRBJ2-7, the complete variable domain reads GAGVSQSPRYKVAKRGQDVALRCDPISGHVSLFWYQQALGQGPEFLTYFQNEAQLDKSGLPSDRFFAERPEGSVSTLKIQRTQQEDSAVYLCASSREAGSSYEQYFGPGTRLTVT.

This clone was counted a few times. The chain uses TRBV7-2 and TRBJ2-7; TRBD1 matches at 7 bases. With V trimmed by 5 bases and J by 3 bases, 10 bases remained unmatched. This CDR3 has 15 amino acids. Germline V gene sequence: CDR1 SGHTA, CDR2 FQGNSA. The CDR3, as DNA: TGTGCCAGCAGCCAGGGGACAGCTTTATACTACGAGCAGTACTTC. Protein product: CASSQGTALYYEQYF. Drawing the rest from reference TRBV7-2 and TRBJ2-7, the complete variable domain is GAGVSQSPSNKVTEKGKDVELRCDPISGHTALYWYRQSLGQGLEFLIYFQGNSAPDKSGLPSDRFSAERTGGSVSTLTIQRTQQEDSAVYLCASSQGTALYYEQYFGPGTRLTVT.